This paragraph reports one TCR beta chain. This receptor's antigen is unknown. Base-call qualities are not available, and no considerably larger clone is one nucleotide away. The record originates from a study of blood T cell repertoires in COVID-19 (TCRdb year 2020). Background for the entire study: The collaborator samples originated in the United States, Italy and Spain and spanned the acute and convalescent phases of COVID-19. The material from the prospective study consisted of cDNA or gDNA derived from T cells, B-cell-depleted T cells, or PBMCs. Deeply sampled blood TCRbeta repertoires from subjects exposed to, actively infected with, or recovered from COVID-19 were included in the dataset. The repertoires were released in a freely available public database intended as a resource for research on the immune response to SARS-CoV-2. Samples came from the ongoing ImmuneRACE study (first 160 participants) plus 1,254 subjects from 6 global collaborators. A de-identified subject ID, COVID-19 status, age in years and sex were almost always included in the sample metadata. Where HLA class I and class II types were available, the types were taken from metadata supplied by the sample provider, not from assay-based typing. The study at large found these results: The quantity of clinical and demographic metadata differed by source and by participant and was supplied without curation.

Collaborating institutions collected whole blood in K2EDTA tubes following their own protocols. For TCRbeta analysis, collaborator samples were shipped as frozen whole blood, as isolated PBMCs, or as DNA extracted from either sample type. From its cysteine to its phenylalanine, the CDR3 spans 15 amino acids. The read is trimmed to its CDR3 DNA, 45 bases read in frame from base 1. As encoded in the germline V gene, CDR1 is MDHEN while CDR2 is SYDVKM. Clipping removes 5 bases from V and 2 bases from J, with 9 as the unmatched junction base count. TCRbeta CDR3 regions were amplified from genomic DNA using the immunoSEQ Assay, a bias-controlled multiplex PCR. The published analysis was carried out like this. Within the assay, amplification of reference gene primers was used to estimate how many nucleated cells each sample contained. Sequence reads were collapsed and filtered to measure the absolute abundance of every unique TCRbeta CDR3 rearrangement. For each sample, productive Simpson clonality was calculated as the square root of Simpson's diversity index across productive rearrangements. TCRdb holds this immuneACCESS table with in-frame rearrangements only. Some clones are missing; in checked studies, unresolved V genes explain under half, and the rest has no known cause. That table supplies the V and J calls and clone size; D and trimming were determined from the DNA. The sample table records approximately 300,000 clones; approximately 86% of these occur just once. Around 4.2% of the sample belongs to the ten largest clones.

The clonotype originates from a woman in her 50s with active or convalescent COVID-19. Sequencing was done on a sample of peripheral blood. The sequence is built from TRBV28 and TRBJ2-7; 7 nucleotides in the junction match TRBD1. This receptor carries the CDR3 CASSRQGRNPYEQYF. The nucleotide sequence reads TGTGCCAGCAGTCGACAGGGTCGAAACCCCTACGAGCAGTACTTC.